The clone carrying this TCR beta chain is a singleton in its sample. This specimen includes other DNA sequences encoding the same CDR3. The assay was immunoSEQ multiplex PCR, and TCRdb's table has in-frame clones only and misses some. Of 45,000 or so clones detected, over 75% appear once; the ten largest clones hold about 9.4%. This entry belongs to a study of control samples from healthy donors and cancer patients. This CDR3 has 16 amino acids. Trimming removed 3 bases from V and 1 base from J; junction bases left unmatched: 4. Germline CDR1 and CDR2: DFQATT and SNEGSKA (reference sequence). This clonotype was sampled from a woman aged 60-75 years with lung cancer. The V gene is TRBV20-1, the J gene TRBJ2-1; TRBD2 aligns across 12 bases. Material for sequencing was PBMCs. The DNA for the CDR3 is TGCAGTGCTAGTCTTGGACTAGCGGGGTCCTACAATGAGCAGTTCTTC. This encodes CSASLGLAGSYNEQFF.